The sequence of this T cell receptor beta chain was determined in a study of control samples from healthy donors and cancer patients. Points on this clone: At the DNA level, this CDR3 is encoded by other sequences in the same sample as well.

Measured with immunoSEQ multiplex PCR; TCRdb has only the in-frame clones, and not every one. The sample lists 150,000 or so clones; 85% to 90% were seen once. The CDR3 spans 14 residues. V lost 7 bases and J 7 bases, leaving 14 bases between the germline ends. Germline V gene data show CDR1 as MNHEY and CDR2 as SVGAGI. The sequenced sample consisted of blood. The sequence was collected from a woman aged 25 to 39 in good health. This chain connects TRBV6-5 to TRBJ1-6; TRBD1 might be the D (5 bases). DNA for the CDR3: TGTGCCAGCATCATCGGGGCGGGAAATTCACCCCTCCACTTT. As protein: CASIIGAGNSPLHF.